This is a list of T cell receptor beta chains from one sample in a study of blood T cell repertoires in COVID-19. TCRdb keeps only in-frame clones here, not all; method: immunoSEQ multiplex PCR. The data show 300,000 to 350,000 clones, around 90% seen once. The sequenced material came from peripheral blood. The receptors originated from a woman aged 30 to 39 with COVID-19, enrolled during active disease. Each CDR3 is given with its conserved first and last residue. D genes are given only for firm matches. Rows give clone size only sometimes, using once, few, many, or a class for an expanded clone.

V,size,D,J,DNA,CDR3
TRBV30,NA,TRBD2,TRBJ2-7,TGTGCCTGGAGCGGTTGGGGGACAGGAGGACTAGCGGAGGCCCAGTACTTC,CAWSGWGTGGLAEAQYF
TRBV10-3,NA,NA,TRBJ1-6,TGTGCCATCAGGGGGGAGGGGTCACCCCTCCACTTT,CAIRGEGSPLHF
TRBV7-3,NA,NA,TRBJ2-3,TGTGCCAGCAGCTCAGGTGGTAGCGGAAGCACAGATACGCAGTATTTT,CASSSGGSGSTDTQYF
TRBV5-1,NA,NA,TRBJ1-4,TGCGCCAGCGGGAGGGACACCCCTAATGAAAAACTGTTTTTT,CASGRDTPNEKLFF
TRBV18,NA,TRBD2,TRBJ2-5,TGTGCCAGCTCAATTATAGCGGGATGGGAAGAGACCCAGTACTTC,CASSIIAGWEETQYF
TRBV7-2,NA,TRBD1,TRBJ1-5,TGTGCCAGCAGTGCCAGGACAGGGGCCGGGCAGCCCCAGCATTTT,CASSARTGAGQPQHF
TRBV28,NA,NA,TRBJ2-3,TGTGCCAGCAGTTTGGTAGAACTAACAGATACGCAGTATTTT,CASSLVELTDTQYF
TRBV13,NA,NA,TRBJ1-2,TGTGCCAGCAGCTTCGTAAAAGGACAGCACGATGCTAACTATGGCTACACCTTC,CASSFVKGQHDANYGYTF
TRBV6-5,NA,NA,TRBJ2-5,TGTGCCAGCAGTTACGGGTTAAGAGGAGGGGAGACCCAGTACTTC,CASSYGLRGGETQYF
TRBV12-5,NA,TRBD1,TRBJ2-7,TGTGGTAAATCCGGGACAGCTTACGAGCAGTACTTC,CGKSGTAYEQYF
TRBV2,NA,TRBD1,TRBJ1-5,TGTGCCAGCAGCGGACAGGGAAGCAATCAGCCCCAGCATTTT,CASSGQGSNQPQHF
TRBV2,NA,NA,TRBJ1-2,TGTGCCAGCAGTCTGCAGGGGAATGGCTACACCTTC,CASSLQGNGYTF
TRBV2,NA,TRBD2,TRBJ2-3,TGTGCCAGCAGTGGGGCTAGCGGGCGCACAGATACGCAGTATTTT,CASSGASGRTDTQYF
TRBV28,NA,NA,TRBJ2-3,TGTGCCAGCAGTTTAGAGCCCCAATCGTCGGATACGCAGTATTTT,CASSLEPQSSDTQYF
TRBV10-3,NA,NA,TRBJ2-1,TGTGCCATCCGACCGGGACAACTAAGCGATGAGCAGTTCTTC,CAIRPGQLSDEQFF
TRBV29-1,NA,TRBD1,TRBJ2-3,TGCAGCGTGAAGACAGGGGCAAGCACAGATACGCAGTATTTT,CSVKTGASTDTQYF
TRBV7-9,NA,NA,TRBJ2-7,TGTGCCAGCAGCTTAGTAGACGAGCAGTACTTC,CASSLVDEQYF
TRBV30,NA,TRBD1,TRBJ1-5,TGTGCCTGGAGTGCCGCGGGGACAGGGAACAATCAGCCCCAGCATTTT,CAWSAAGTGNNQPQHF
TRBV4-3,NA,NA,TRBJ1-2,TGCGCCAGCAGCCAAGGTCCTGAGAGCTATGGCTACACCTTC,CASSQGPESYGYTF
TRBV13,NA,TRBD2,TRBJ2-2,TGTGCCAGCAGCTTAGGCCTGGCTAGCGGGACCACAATGGGGGAGCTGTTTTTT,CASSLGLASGTTMGELFF
TRBV27,NA,TRBD1,TRBJ2-3,TGTGCCAGCAGTCCGGGACAGTGGGCAGATACGCAGTATTTT,CASSPGQWADTQYF
TRBV5-4,once,NA,TRBJ2-3,TGTGCCAGCAGCTCATCGACAGGAGGAGATACGCAGTATTTT,CASSSSTGGDTQYF
TRBV5-1,NA,TRBD1,TRBJ2-7,TGCGCCAGCAGCGACGGACAGGGGACCTACGAGCAGTACTTC,CASSDGQGTYEQYF
TRBV30,NA,NA,TRBJ2-2,TGTGCCTGGAGCCCGGAGGGCACCGGGGAGCTGTTTTTT,CAWSPEGTGELFF
TRBV6-6,once,TRBD1,TRBJ1-4,TGTGCCAGCAGTTACGCCCCGACAGGGAATCTGTTTTTT,CASSYAPTGNLFF
TRBV7-2,NA,NA,TRBJ2-1,TGTGCCAGCAGCCAGGTGACAGGAGGCAATGAGCAGTTCTTC,CASSQVTGGNEQFF
TRBV7-2,NA,NA,TRBJ2-3,TGTGCCAGCAGCTTAACCCATAATGTAGGGGTAGATACGCAGTATTTT,CASSLTHNVGVDTQYF
TRBV19,NA,NA,TRBJ1-2,TGTGCCAGTAGTCCCAGGGTGGCCAACTATGGCTACACCTTC,CASSPRVANYGYTF
TRBV2,NA,NA,TRBJ2-7,TGTGCCAGCAGTGATGGACAGCTTACCTACGAGCAGTACTTC,CASSDGQLTYEQYF
TRBV28,NA,NA,TRBJ1-5,TGTGCCAGCATTGAACAGGGAGGGCAGCCCCAGCATTTT,CASIEQGGQPQHF
TRBV5-4,NA,TRBD1,TRBJ2-5,TGTGCCAGCAGCGTAGGACAGGCAGATGGAGAGACCCAGTACTTC,CASSVGQADGETQYF
TRBV7-3,once,NA,TRBJ1-1,TGTGCCAGCAGCCGCACAGGGAACACTGAAGCTTTCTTT,CASSRTGNTEAFF
TRBV5-6,NA,TRBD1,TRBJ1-1,TGTGCCAGCAGCTTGGAATGGACAGGCAACACTGAAGCTTTCTTT,CASSLEWTGNTEAFF
TRBV19,NA,TRBD2,TRBJ2-5,TGTGCCAGTAGTATCCCCATAGCGGGAGATGGGGAGACCCAGTACTTC,CASSIPIAGDGETQYF
TRBV7-2,NA,TRBD1,TRBJ2-2,TGTGCCAGCAGCTCCCCCCCAGGGGGCTATAGCGGGGAGCTGTTTTTT,CASSSPPGGYSGELFF
TRBV19,NA,TRBD1,TRBJ1-5,TGTGCCAGTAGCCGTGGACAGGGCGCAGGGCAGCCCCAGCATTTT,CASSRGQGAGQPQHF
TRBV2,NA,TRBD1,TRBJ2-7,TGTGCCAGCAGCGGGGACAGTCGTTTCTACGAGCAGTACTTC,CASSGDSRFYEQYF
TRBV19,NA,NA,TRBJ1-3,TGTGCCAGTACCTTCCTGGGGGACTTCTCTGGAAACACCATATATTTT,CASTFLGDFSGNTIYF
TRBV9,NA,NA,TRBJ2-2,TGTGCCAGCAGCGTAGAGGGAGCCGGGGAGCTGTTTTTT,CASSVEGAGELFF
TRBV10-3,NA,TRBD2,TRBJ2-7,TGTGCCATCAGACAGGCCCGCCTCGGGACTAGCGGTAAAATCGACGAGCAGTACTTC,CAIRQARLGTSGKIDEQYF
TRBV11-2,NA,TRBD2,TRBJ2-5,TGTGCCAGCAGCTTGGGGACTAGCGGAGCCCAAGAGACCCAGTACTTC,CASSLGTSGAQETQYF
TRBV28,NA,TRBD2,TRBJ2-7,TGTGCCAGCAGTTTTCCGGAGCGGGGGGCTAACTACGAGCAGTACTTC,CASSFPERGANYEQYF
TRBV2,NA,TRBD2,TRBJ2-7,TGTGCCAGCAGTGAAATGGGACTAGCGGACTACGAGCAGTACTTC,CASSEMGLADYEQYF
TRBV3-1/TRBV3-2,NA,NA,TRBJ2-5,TGTGCCAGCAGCCCCCCAGGGTACCCCTGGGCCCAGTACTTC,CASSPPGYPWAQYF